This T cell receptor beta chain originates from a study of cytomegalovirus exposure and HLA in healthy donors. The wider study: Genetic ancestry analysis placed about 84% of the 398 donors that were genotyped in the Caucasian-associated cluster. General study findings and limits: Altogether, some 170 TCR beta chains were recorded as cytomegalovirus-associated. Three chains linked to CMV were shown in vitro to be specific for CMV antigens. Presence/absence analyses assumed roughly uniform sequencing depth across donors.

The CDR3 runs to 16 residues. V lost 2 bases, J lost 7 bases, and 8 bases stayed unmatched. Germline CDR1 reads SGHTA; CDR2 reads FQGNSA. As regards this clone: Antigen unknown.

The PCR had 60 Vbeta and 13 Jbeta primers. Here immunoSEQ multiplex PCR was the method, and the copy in TCRdb shows in-frame clones only, minus some. This sample has about 160,000 clones, with around 64% found just once. The sequenced material came from PBMCs. This receptor was obtained from a woman in her thirties in good health and CMV-seronegative. This chain links TRBV7-2 with TRBJ1-6; 7 nucleotides align to TRBD1. CDR3 DNA: TGTGCCAGCAGCTTACGGCCCGGGACAGAAAATTCACCCCTCCACTTT. Protein: CASSLRPGTENSPLHF.